The rows below give T cell receptor beta chains drawn from one sample of a study of CD8 T cells in ankylosing spondylitis. Using its own MiXCR run on the 5' RACE reads, TCRdb lists one record per CDR3 protein. Of tens of thousands of distinct CDR3 sequences listed, approximately 3.6% are singletons. The sequenced material came from blood, either unsorted or a sorted T cell fraction (not recorded which). These TCRs come from a female donor with ankylosing spondylitis or in good health (not recorded which). CDR3s include the opening cysteine and the closing phenylalanine or tryptophan. A D gene is named only where the DNA matches it firmly. The size field is filled for only some rows; it gives once, few, many or a size class.

medium-sized	.	TRBV9	TRBJ1-1	TGTGCCAGCTCCCGGGCGGGCGGGATGGACACTGAAGCTTTCTTT	CASSRAGGMDTEAFF
few	TRBD1	TRBV9	TRBJ2-3	TGTGCCAGCAGCGTTTCAGTCAGGGGGCGATTCACAGATACGCAGTATTTT	CASSVSVRGRFTDTQYF
many	.	TRBV9	TRBJ1-2	TGTGCCAGCAGCGTAGGACAGAGCTATGGCTACACCTTC	CASSVGQSYGYTF
many	TRBD2	TRBV9	TRBJ2-1	TGTGCCAGCAGCGGACTAGCGGGGGGGCCTTTCAATGAGCAGTTCTTC	CASSGLAGGPFNEQFF
many	TRBD1	TRBV9	TRBJ2-2	TGTGCCAGCAGCCCGCGGACAGGGGTGGACACCGGGGAGCTGTTTTTT	CASSPRTGVDTGELFF
many	.	TRBV9	TRBJ2-3	TGTGCCAGCAGCGTAGTAGGAGGGGAGGTAGATACGCAGTATTTT	CASSVVGGEVDTQYF
many	TRBD1	TRBV9	TRBJ2-7	TGTGCCAGCAGCGTAACCCCCGGGACAGGGGGCGCGTACGAGCAGTACTTC	CASSVTPGTGGAYEQYF
many	TRBD2	TRBV9	TRBJ2-3	TGTGCCAGCAGCCATACACTAGCGGGGAGTAGCACAGATACGCAGTATTTT	CASSHTLAGSSTDTQYF
many	TRBD1	TRBV9	TRBJ1-1	TGTGCCAGCACCGACAGGGTGGACACTGAAGCTTTCTTT	CASTDRVDTEAFF
many	.	TRBV9	TRBJ1-1	TGTGCCAGCAGCGTAGAGCCGGGAGAAGACACTGAAGCTTTCTTT	CASSVEPGEDTEAFF
many	TRBD2	TRBV9	TRBJ2-1	TGTGCCAGCAGCGTAGTGGAAGGGACTAGCGGTCCCAATGAGCAGTTCTTC	CASSVVEGTSGPNEQFF
many	.	TRBV9	TRBJ1-5	TGTGCCAGCAGCGTAAACAGCAATCAGCCCCAGCATTTT	CASSVNSNQPQHF
many	.	TRBV9	TRBJ2-2	TGTGCCAGCAGCGCAATGACAGGCGTTAACACCGGGGAGCTGTTTTTT	CASSAMTGVNTGELFF
many	.	TRBV9	TRBJ2-2	TGTGCCAGCAGCGTAGTTCCGGGGCACGGGGAGCTGTTTTTT	CASSVVPGHGELFF
many	TRBD1	TRBV9	TRBJ2-7	TGTGCCAGCAGCTCCGGACAGGGGGCATACGAGCAGTACTTC	CASSSGQGAYEQYF
few	.	TRBV9	TRBJ2-2	TGTGCCAGCAGCTTCCGGGTGTGGGGCCCCGGGGAGCTGTTTTTT	CASSFRVWGPGELFF
many	TRBD1	TRBV9	TRBJ2-3	TGTGCCAGCAGCACCCTAACGGGGGGGACAGGGGGCACAGATACGCAGTATTTT	CASSTLTGGTGGTDTQYF
many	.	TRBV9	TRBJ2-2	TGTGCCAGCAGCGTAGCGTCAGGTCCCGGGGAGCTGTTTTTT	CASSVASGPGELFF
many	.	TRBV9	TRBJ1-3	TGTGCCAGCAGCCTTAGCTGGGGAGGAGGAGGAAACACCATATATTTT	CASSLSWGGGGNTIYF
few	.	TRBV9	TRBJ2-5	TGTGCCAGCAGCGTAGGTGCGTCAGGGGAAACCCAGTACTTC	CASSVGASGETQYF
many	TRBD1	TRBV9	TRBJ1-1	TGTGCCAGCAGCGCAACGACAGGGGGGAACACTGAAGCTTTCTTT	CASSATTGGNTEAFF
many	.	TRBV9	TRBJ2-4	TGTGCCAGCAGCGTGACGGAAGCCAAAAACATTCAGTACTTC	CASSVTEAKNIQYF
many	TRBD2	TRBV9	TRBJ2-2	TGTGCCAGCAGCGAGGGACTAGCGGGGCTGAACACCGGGGAGCTGTTTTTT	CASSEGLAGLNTGELFF
many	TRBD1	TRBV9	TRBJ1-4	TGTGCCAGCAGCGTATGGACAGGGGGCGCTGATGAAAAACTGTTTTTT	CASSVWTGGADEKLFF
many	.	TRBV9	TRBJ2-1	TGTGCCAGCAGCGTAGCTCAGAGAGGTGAGCAGTTCTTC	CASSVAQRGEQFF
.	.	TRBV9	TRBJ1-5	TGTGCCAGCAGCGTAGGAGTAGGTGATCAGCCCCAGCATTTT	CASSVGVGDQPQHF
.	TRBD2	TRBV9	TRBJ2-3	TGTGCCAGCAGCGCCAGGAGGGTGCAGCGGGGGCCCGCAGATACGCAGTATTTT	CASSARRVQRGPADTQYF
many	.	TRBV9	TRBJ1-1	TGTGCCAGCAGCCTAACCCAGGGTTTGAACACTGAAGCTTTCTTT	CASSLTQGLNTEAFF
many	.	TRBV9	TRBJ1-2	TGTGCCAGCAACAACCCCGGAATCTATGGCTACACCTTC	CASNNPGIYGYTF
medium-sized	.	TRBV9	TRBJ1-2	TGTGCCAGCAGCGTAGGGGCAGGATATGGCTACACCTTC	CASSVGAGYGYTF
many	.	TRBV9	TRBJ2-1	TGTGCCAGCAGCGTACCGGGCCCGGGCGGCAATGAGCAGTTCTTC	CASSVPGPGGNEQFF
many	.	TRBV9	TRBJ2-7	TGTGCCAGCAGCGTAGAAGGGGACGGGCCCTACGAGCAGTACTTC	CASSVEGDGPYEQYF
many	.	TRBV9	TRBJ2-3	TGTGCCAGCAGCGTACGGTCTGGGGCGGGGTTAACTAGCACAGATACGCAGTATTTT	CASSVRSGAGLTSTDTQYF
many	.	TRBV9	TRBJ2-7	TGTGCCAGCGGAAGGACAGTCGACGAGCAGTACTTC	CASGRTVDEQYF
many	.	TRBV24-1	TRBJ1-1	TGTGCCATTCAACCGCCCGACAGAACAGAGAGGGGTTTCTTT	CAIQPPDRTERGFF
many	TRBD1	TRBV9	TRBJ2-1	TGTGCCAGCAGCGTAGTTGGGACAGAGATCTCCTACAATGAGCAGTTCTTC	CASSVVGTEISYNEQFF
many	TRBD2	TRBV9	TRBJ2-3	TGTGCCAGCAGCGTAGCTAGCGGGGGGGCGTCGGATACGCAGTATTTT	CASSVASGGASDTQYF
many	.	TRBV9	TRBJ2-5	TGTGCCAGCAGCGTCACGGACGGCTTTGGGACCCAGTACTTC	CASSVTDGFGTQYF
many	TRBD2	TRBV9	TRBJ2-7	TGTGCCAGCAGCGCGAGGGGGACTAGCGGACCTTACGAGCAGTACTTC	CASSARGTSGPYEQYF
many	.	TRBV9	TRBJ1-6	TGTGCCAGCAGCGCGACGGACACTCCGCGGGGTTCACCCCTCCACTTT	CASSATDTPRGSPLHF
many	.	TRBV9	TRBJ2-1	TGTGCCAGCAGCGTAGGTGGAGAGGATGAGCAGTTCTTC	CASSVGGEDEQFF
many	TRBD1	TRBV9	TRBJ2-7	TGTGCCAGCAGCGGAAGGACAGGGGGGGGCGAGCAGTACTTC	CASSGRTGGGEQYF
many	.	TRBV9	TRBJ1-5	TGTGCCAGCAGCGGCGGGGGCCGGGCCAATCAGCCCCAGCATTTT	CASSGGGRANQPQHF
few	.	TRBV9	TRBJ1-1	TGTGCCAGCAGCCCAGGGACCGCTGAAGCTTTCTTT	CASSPGTAEAFF
many	.	TRBV9	TRBJ2-1	TGTGCCAGCAGCGTCCTCGAATCGTCTAGTGATGAGCAGTTCTTC	CASSVLESSSDEQFF
many	.	TRBV9	TRBJ2-5	TGTGCCAGCAGCGTCGGCTCTAGCCGGATACGGGAGACCCAGTACTTC	CASSVGSSRIRETQYF
many	.	TRBV9	TRBJ2-3	TGTGCCAGCAGCCCCCATTCCGGAGTGTCTAGCACAGATACGCAGTATTTT	CASSPHSGVSSTDTQYF
many	.	TRBV9	TRBJ2-3	TGTGCCAGCAGCCCCAGAGTTATCCCGATCCCTTCTAGCACAGATACGCAGTATTTT	CASSPRVIPIPSSTDTQYF
many	TRBD2	TRBV9	TRBJ2-1	TGTGCCAGCAGCGCATCTAGCGGAACCCACAATGAGCAGTTCTTC	CASSASSGTHNEQFF
few	TRBD2	TRBV15	TRBJ2-3	TGTGCCACCAGCAGAGAAGCGGGGGGCCTCACAGATACGCAGTATTTT	CATSREAGGLTDTQYF
many	.	TRBV9	TRBJ1-3	TGTGCCAGCAGCTCCCCGGCCGGGGGCGCTGGAAACACCATATATTTT	CASSSPAGGAGNTIYF